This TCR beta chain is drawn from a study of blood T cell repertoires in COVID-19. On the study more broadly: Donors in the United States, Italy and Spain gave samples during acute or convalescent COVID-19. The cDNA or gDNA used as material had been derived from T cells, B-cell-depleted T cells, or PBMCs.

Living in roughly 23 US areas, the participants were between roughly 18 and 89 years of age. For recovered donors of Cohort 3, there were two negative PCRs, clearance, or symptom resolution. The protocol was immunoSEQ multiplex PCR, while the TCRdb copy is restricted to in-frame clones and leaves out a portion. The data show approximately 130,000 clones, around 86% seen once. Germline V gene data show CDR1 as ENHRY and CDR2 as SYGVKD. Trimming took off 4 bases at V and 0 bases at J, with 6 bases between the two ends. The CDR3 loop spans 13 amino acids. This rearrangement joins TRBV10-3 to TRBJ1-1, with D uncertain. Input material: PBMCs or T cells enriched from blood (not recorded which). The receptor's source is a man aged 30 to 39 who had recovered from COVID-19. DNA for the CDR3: TGTGCCATCAGTGGGCAGGTGAACACTGAAGCTTTCTTT. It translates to CAISGQVNTEAFF.